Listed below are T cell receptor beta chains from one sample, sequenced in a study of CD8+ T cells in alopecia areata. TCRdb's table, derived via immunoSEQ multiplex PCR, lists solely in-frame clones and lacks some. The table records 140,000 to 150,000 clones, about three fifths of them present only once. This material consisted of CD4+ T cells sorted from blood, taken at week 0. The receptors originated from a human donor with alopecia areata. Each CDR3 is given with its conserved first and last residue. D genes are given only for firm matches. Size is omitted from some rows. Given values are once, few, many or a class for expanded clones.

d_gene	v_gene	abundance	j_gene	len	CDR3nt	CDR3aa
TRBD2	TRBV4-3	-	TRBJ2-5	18	TGCGCCAGCAGCCCTACGGGACTAGCGGGGTATAGGGGAGAGACCCAGTACTTC	CASSPTGLAGYRGETQYF
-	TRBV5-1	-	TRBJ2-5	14	TGCGCCAGCAGCTCGGGGACATTCAAAGAGACCCAGTACTTC	CASSSGTFKETQYF
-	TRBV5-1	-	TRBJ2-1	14	TGCGCCCGCAGCGTCACTATGCAGGGGAATGAGCAGTTCTTC	CARSVTMQGNEQFF
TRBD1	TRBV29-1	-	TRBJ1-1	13	TGCAGCGCCGGGACAGGGGGCATGACTGAAGCTTTCTTT	CSAGTGGMTEAFF
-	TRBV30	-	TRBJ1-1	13	TGTGCCTGGAGTGTACAGGGCAGCACTGAAGCTTTCTTT	CAWSVQGSTEAFF
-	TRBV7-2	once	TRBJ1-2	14	TGTGCCAGCAGCTTAGTTGAGGGAATCGATGGCTACACCTTC	CASSLVEGIDGYTF
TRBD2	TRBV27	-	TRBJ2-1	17	TGTGCCAGCAGTTCATCCCACGGGGGGGCGATGTACAATGAGCAGTTCTTC	CASSSSHGGAMYNEQFF
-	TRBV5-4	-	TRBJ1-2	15	TGTGCCAGCAGCTATCTACAGGCTTCCTCCTATGGCTACACCTTC	CASSYLQASSYGYTF
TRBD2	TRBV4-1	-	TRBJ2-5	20	TGCGCCAGCAGCCAACCCCCGATACGACTAGCGGGGGGCCAAACGGAGACCCAGTACTTC	CASSQPPIRLAGGQTETQYF
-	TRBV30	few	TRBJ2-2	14	TGTGCCTGGAGGGTAGGGGGGTGGACCGGGGAGCTGTTTTTT	CAWRVGGWTGELFF
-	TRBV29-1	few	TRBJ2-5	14	TGCAGCTCAAGACCCGAACTACACGGAGAGACCCAGTACTTC	CSSRPELHGETQYF
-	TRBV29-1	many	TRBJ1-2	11	TGCAGCGGACTAGAGAACTATGGCTACACCTTC	CSGLENYGYTF
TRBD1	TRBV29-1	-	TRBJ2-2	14	TGCAGCGCGGCCCCGACAGGGCTGACCGGGGAGCTGTTTTTT	CSAAPTGLTGELFF
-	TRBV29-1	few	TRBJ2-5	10	TGCAGCGTTGAAGGGGAGACCCAGTACTTC	CSVEGETQYF
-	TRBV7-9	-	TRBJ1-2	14	TGTGCCAGCAGCTTAGGGACAAGTTCCTATGGCTACACCTTC	CASSLGTSSYGYTF
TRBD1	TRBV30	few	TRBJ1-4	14	TGTGCCTGGAGTGCGGGACAGCTAAGGGAAAAACTGTTTTTT	CAWSAGQLREKLFF
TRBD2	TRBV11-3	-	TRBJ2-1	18	TGTGCCAGCAGCTTAAATTTTCTTTGGACTAGCCGGCACAATGAGCAGTTCTTC	CASSLNFLWTSRHNEQFF
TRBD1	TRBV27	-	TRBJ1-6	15	TGTGCCAGCAGTTTCCGGACAGGGAATAATTCACCCCTCCACTTT	CASSFRTGNNSPLHF
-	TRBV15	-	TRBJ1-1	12	TGTGCCACCAGCGAGACCGGCACTGAAGCTTTCTTT	CATSETGTEAFF
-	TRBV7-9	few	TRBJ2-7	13	TGTGCCAGCAGCTTAGACACGGAGCACGAGCAGTACTTC	CASSLDTEHEQYF
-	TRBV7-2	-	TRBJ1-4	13	TGTGCCAGCAGCGTATCGACGCATCAGGGACTGTTTTTT	CASSVSTHQGLFF
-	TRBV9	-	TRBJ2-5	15	TGTGCCAGCAGCGTAGCCCCGGGGGCCGGGGAGACCCAGTACTTC	CASSVAPGAGETQYF
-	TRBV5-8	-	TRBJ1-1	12	TGTGCCAGCAGCTTGGTGGGGACTGAAGCTTTCTTT	CASSLVGTEAFF
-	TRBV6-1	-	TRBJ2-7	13	TGTGCCAGTGACCCCGGGGGATACTACGAGCAGTACTTC	CASDPGGYYEQYF
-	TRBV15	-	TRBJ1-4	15	TGTGCCACCAGCAGAGGTTCGGGGACTGGTGAAAAACTGTTTTTT	CATSRGSGTGEKLFF
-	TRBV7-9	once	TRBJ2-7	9	TGTGCCAGCAGCGCTAACAATGACTTC	CASSANNDF
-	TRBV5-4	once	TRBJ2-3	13	TGTGCCAGCAGCTTATATGGGGGAGATACGCAGTATTTT	CASSLYGGDTQYF
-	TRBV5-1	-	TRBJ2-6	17	TGCGCCAGCAGCTTGACAACGGAGTCCTCTGGGGCCAACGTCCTGACTTTC	CASSLTTESSGANVLTF
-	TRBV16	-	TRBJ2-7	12	TGTGCCAGCAGCCAATATTCCTACGAGCAGTACTTC	CASSQYSYEQYF
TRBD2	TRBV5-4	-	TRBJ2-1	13	TGTGCCCTTTCGGGACTAGGATTCAATGAGCAGTTCTTC	CALSGLGFNEQFF
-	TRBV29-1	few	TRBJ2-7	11	TGCAGCGTTTTACGGCTCTCAGAGCAGTACTTC	CSVLRLSEQYF
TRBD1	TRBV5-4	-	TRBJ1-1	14	TGTGCCAGTTCGGGACAGGGTAGGAACACTGAAGCTTTCTTT	CASSGQGRNTEAFF
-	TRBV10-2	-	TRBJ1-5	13	TGCGCCAGCAGTACCAGGGTGAATCAGCCCCAGCATTTT	CASSTRVNQPQHF
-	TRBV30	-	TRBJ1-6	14	TGTGCCTGGGAACCGGGACATCGCATTTCACCCCTCCACTTT	CAWEPGHRISPLHF
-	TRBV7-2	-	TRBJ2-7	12	TGTGCCAGCAGCTCGCAGACTAGAGTGCAGTACTTC	CASSSQTRVQYF
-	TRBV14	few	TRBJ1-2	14	TGTGCCAGCAGCCAGACGGGCCAGGGATATGGCTACACCTTC	CASSQTGQGYGYTF
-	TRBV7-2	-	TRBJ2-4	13	TGTGCCAGCAGCCAACCCGGCCGGCACATTCAGTACTTC	CASSQPGRHIQYF
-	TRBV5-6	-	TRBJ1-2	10	TGTGCCAGCACCTTACACCGGTACACCTTC	CASTLHRYTF
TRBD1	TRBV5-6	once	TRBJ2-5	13	TGTGCCAGCAGCCTTAGGGGGCCGGAGACCCAGTACTTC	CASSLRGPETQYF
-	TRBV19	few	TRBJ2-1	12	TGTGCCAGTAGTACGGACTCACGCGAGCAGTTCTTC	CASSTDSREQFF
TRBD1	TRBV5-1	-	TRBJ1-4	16	TGCGCCAGCAGCTTGGCCCCGGGACAGCATAATGAAAAACTGTTTTTT	CASSLAPGQHNEKLFF
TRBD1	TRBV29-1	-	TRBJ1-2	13	TGCAGCGTTGGACAGGGACGTAACTATGGCTACACCTTC	CSVGQGRNYGYTF
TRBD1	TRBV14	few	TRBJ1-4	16	TGTGCCAGCAGCCAAGGTGTAGGTTGGACAGGGGGAAAACTGTTTTTT	CASSQGVGWTGGKLFF
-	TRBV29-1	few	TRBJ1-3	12	TGCAGCGTTGGAACGGATGGAAACACCATATATTTT	CSVGTDGNTIYF
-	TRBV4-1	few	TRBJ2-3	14	TGCGCCAGCAGCCAAGGGGACACCGCAAGAACGCAGTATTTT	CASSQGDTARTQYF
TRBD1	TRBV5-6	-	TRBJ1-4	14	TGTGCCAGCAGCCGGACAGGGGTCTTCGAAAAACTGTTTTTT	CASSRTGVFEKLFF
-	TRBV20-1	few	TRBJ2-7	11	TGCAGTGGCGGCACCGATTACGAGCAGTACTTC	CSGGTDYEQYF
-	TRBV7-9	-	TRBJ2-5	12	TGTGCCAGCAGCTCGAACGAAGAGACCCAGTACTTC	CASSSNEETQYF